This T cell receptor beta chain was sequenced in a study of T cell repertoires and HLA-DP antigens. Background on the study: CD4+ T cells were cocultured with HeLa cells expressing HLA-DP. One alloantigen had ten or so groove amino acid differences from self, the other one. Donors were two male and one female, aged 18-to-29 to 60-to-69.

With regard to this clone: Its cognate antigen is unknown.

Germline V CDR1 and CDR2: KGHSH, LQKENI. The CDR3 length is 14 residues. V lost 2 bases, J lost 3 bases, and 10 bases lay in between. Using immunoSEQ multiplex PCR, the repertoire was profiled, and TCRdb retains in-frame clones only, with some absent. The sample has about 120,000 clones, over 90% seen once. Specimen: CD4+ T cells from PBMCs. J is TRBJ1-2 and V is TRBV18; D unclear. The sequence came from a woman between 18 and 30 years old in good health and CMV-seronegative. The CDR3 protein is CASSPTDIDYGYTF. CDR3 DNA sequence: TGTGCCAGCTCACCAACAGACATCGACTATGGCTACACCTTC.